The source of this TCR beta chain is a study of blood T cell repertoires in COVID-19. The authors' processing: Estimates of nucleated cell counts were drawn from the amplification of reference gene primers. The table came from immunoSEQ multiplex PCR; TCRdb's copy has only in-frame clones and leaves some out. The D gene and trimming were derived from the DNA, and the V and J assignments and clone size from that table. The table has about 53,000 clones, approximately 90% seen once. The V end was cut by 5 bases, the J end by 3 bases, with 14 bases between. The CDR3 is made up of 14 amino acids. CDR1 is SGHNT, CDR2 YENEEA, per germline.

The chain joins TRBV11-3 to TRBJ2-7, with no clear D. The TCR was taken from a man between 50 and 59 years old with acute or convalescent COVID-19. Specimen: peripheral blood. CDR3 nucleotides: TGTGCCAGCAGCGCTTATGCCGGTTTCTACGAGCAGTACTTC. Translation gives CASSAYAGFYEQYF.